This TCR beta chain was sequenced during a study of T-cell reconstitution after alpha-beta-depleted transplantation in children. The CDR3 is 17 amino acids. Germline lookup yields CDR1 MNHEY and CDR2 SVGEGT. Trimming took 10 bases from V and 7 from J, leaving 29 bases between them. Preparing the TCRbeta library involved the use of unique molecular identifiers. TCRdb re-called the PCR reads with MiXCR, one entry per CDR3 protein. This sample carries about 240,000 distinct CDR3 sequences, 9.5% to 15% of them seen once, and the ten largest clones take over 2.5%. This specimen was PBMCs from the stem cell graft donor, taken from the stem cell graft. The receptor's source is a human donor who donated a stem cell graft to a child with acute lymphoblastic leukemia. The chain joins TRBV6-2 or TRBV6-3 to TRBJ2-1; the D call may be TRBD1 or TRBD2 (5 bases each). CDR3 DNA: TGTGCCACCGGCTCAGGGTCGAGCGGCCTAGCCTGGAATGAGCAGTTCTTC. Translating it yields CATGSGSSGLAWNEQFF.